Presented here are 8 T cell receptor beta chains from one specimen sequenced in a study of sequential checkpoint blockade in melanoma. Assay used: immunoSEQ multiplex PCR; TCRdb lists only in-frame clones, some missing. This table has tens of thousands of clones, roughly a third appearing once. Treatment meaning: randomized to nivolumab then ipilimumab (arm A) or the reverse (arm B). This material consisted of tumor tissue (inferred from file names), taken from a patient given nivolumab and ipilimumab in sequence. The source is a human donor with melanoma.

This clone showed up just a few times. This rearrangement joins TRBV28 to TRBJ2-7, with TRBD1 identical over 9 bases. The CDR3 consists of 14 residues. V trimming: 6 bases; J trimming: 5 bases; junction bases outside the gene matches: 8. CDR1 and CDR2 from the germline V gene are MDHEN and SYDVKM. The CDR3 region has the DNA TGTGCCAGCAGCCCCCCGGGACAGGGTAACGAGCAGTACTTC. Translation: CASSPPGQGNEQYF. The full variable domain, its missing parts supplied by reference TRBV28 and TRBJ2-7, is DVKVTQSSRYLVKRTGEKVFLECVQDMDHENMFWYRQDPGLGLRLIYFSYDVKMKEKGDIPEGYSVSREKKERFSLILESASTNQTSMYLCASSPPGQGNEQYFGPGTRLTVT.

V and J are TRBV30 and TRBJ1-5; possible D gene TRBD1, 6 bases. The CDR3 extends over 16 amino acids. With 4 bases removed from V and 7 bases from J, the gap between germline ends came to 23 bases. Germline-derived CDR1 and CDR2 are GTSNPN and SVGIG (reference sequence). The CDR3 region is CAWKPGGRGIGQPQHF. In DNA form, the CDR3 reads TGTGCCTGGAAACCCGGGGGGCGAGGAATAGGGCAGCCCCAGCATTTT.

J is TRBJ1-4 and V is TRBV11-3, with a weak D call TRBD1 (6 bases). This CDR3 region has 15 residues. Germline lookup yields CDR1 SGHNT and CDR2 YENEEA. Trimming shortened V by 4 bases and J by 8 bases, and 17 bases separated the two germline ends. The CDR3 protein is CASSSGGGFGEKLFF. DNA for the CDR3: TGTGCCAGCAGCTCCGGAGGGGGGTTTGGGGAAAAACTGTTTTTT.

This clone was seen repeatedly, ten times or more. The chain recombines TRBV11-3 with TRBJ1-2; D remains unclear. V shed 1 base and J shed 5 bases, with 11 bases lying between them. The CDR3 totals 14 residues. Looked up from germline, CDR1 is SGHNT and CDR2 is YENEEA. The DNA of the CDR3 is TGTGCCAGCAGCTTAGGTCCGGTGAAGTATGGCTACACCTTC. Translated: CASSLGPVKYGYTF.

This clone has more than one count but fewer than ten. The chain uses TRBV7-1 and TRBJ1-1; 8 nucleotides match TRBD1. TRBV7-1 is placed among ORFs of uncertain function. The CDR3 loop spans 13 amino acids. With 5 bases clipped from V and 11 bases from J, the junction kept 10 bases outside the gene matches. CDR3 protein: CASSPGTGGDAFF. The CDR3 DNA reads TGTGCCAGCAGCCCGGGGACAGGCGGGGACGCTTTCTTT.

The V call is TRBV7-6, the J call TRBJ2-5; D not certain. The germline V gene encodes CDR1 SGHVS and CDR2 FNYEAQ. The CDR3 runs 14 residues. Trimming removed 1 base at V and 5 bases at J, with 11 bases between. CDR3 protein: CASSLDGFLETQYF. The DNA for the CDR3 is TGTGCCAGCAGCTTAGACGGTTTCTTGGAGACCCAGTACTTC.

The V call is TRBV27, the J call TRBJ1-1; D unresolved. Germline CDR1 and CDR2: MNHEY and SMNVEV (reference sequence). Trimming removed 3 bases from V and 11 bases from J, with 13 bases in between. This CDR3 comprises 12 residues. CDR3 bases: TGTGCCAGCAGTTTTGGGAGGTTTAGCGCTTTCTTT. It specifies CASSFGRFSAFF.

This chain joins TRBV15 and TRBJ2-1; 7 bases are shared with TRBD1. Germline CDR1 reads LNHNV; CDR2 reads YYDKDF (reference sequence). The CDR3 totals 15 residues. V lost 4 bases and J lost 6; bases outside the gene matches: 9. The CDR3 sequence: CATSKTRDRFNEQFF. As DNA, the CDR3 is TGTGCCACCAGCAAAACCCGGGACAGATTCAATGAGCAGTTCTTC.